This TCR beta chain was documented in a study of CD8 T cells in ankylosing spondylitis (dated by TCRdb to about 2017). Regarding the study in general: To find TCR variants linked to disease, the study profiled T cell receptor beta repertoires in ankylosing spondylitis patients and healthy donors. The full study cohort was made up of about 25 ankylosing spondylitis patients and some 100 healthy donors. Samples of peripheral blood were taken, and for ankylosing spondylitis patients, synovial fluid was collected as well. The paper as a whole reports these results and caveats: A TCR beta motif of fewer than 10 highly homologous amino acid variants appeared characteristic of blood from ankylosing spondylitis patients. The disease-linked clones were reported as significantly enriched in matched synovial fluid samples from ankylosing spondylitis patients. A CD8+ phenotype was shown by the disease-linked clones, which were found at relatively low frequencies in peripheral blood. Some motif variants had previously been reported in the synovial fluid and blood of reactive arthritis patients, which suggests shared mechanisms of disease initiation.

For this clonotype: Its cognate antigen has yet to be identified. No base qualities exist here, and no much larger clone lies one base off it.

Including cysteine and phenylalanine, the CDR3 has 20 amino acids. The kept DNA is CDR3 alone, 60 bases in frame from the first base. Sequencing was performed on an Illumina HiSeq 2500. Quantitative 5'-RACE with molecular barcodes was the method used to prepare the TCR beta libraries. Per the original workflow: A new computational method based on a probabilistic model of VDJ rearrangement was used to identify disease-linked TCR variants. TCRdb reran the public reads through fastp at Q25 and MiXCR, keeping productive beta chains. Merged by CDR3 protein, the rows form single entries marked with the most common genes and DNA. For this entry, the V and J calls and clone size follow TCRdb and not the study's own pipeline. In this sample the table shows 210,000 or so distinct CDR3 sequences, roughly 25% of which occur a single time. The top ten clones comprise under 8% of the sample.

Rearrangement joined TRBV21-1 to TRBJ2-1. TRBV21-1 is noted as a pseudogene. Sequencing input: blood, either unsorted or a sorted T cell fraction (not recorded which). This TCR was sampled from a male donor with ankylosing spondylitis or in good health (not recorded which). The CDR3 protein sequence reads: CASSKEVSFHPANGHNEQFF. The bases read TGTGCCAGCAGCAAAGAGGTATCCTTTCACCCAGCCAACGGGCACAATGAGCAGTTCTTC.